These 30 T cell receptor beta chains originate from one sample sequenced in a study of T cells in Graves' hyperthyroidism and ophthalmopathy. Researchers amplified the TCR beta CDR3 regions from RNA transcripts. The HTBI primer set served for first-round RT-PCR of the TCR CDR3. TCRdb independently ran MiXCR on the multiplex PCR reads; one entry per CDR3 protein. The sample yields approximately 710,000 distinct CDR3 sequences, around 16% seen once. What was sequenced was blood. The receptor source for this set is a man aged 50 to 59 with Graves' hyperthyroidism.

The V and J genes are TRBV7-9 and TRBJ2-1; 10 nucleotides agree with TRBD2. Germline V lookup: CDR1 SEHNR, CDR2 FQNEAQ (reference sequence). The V segment lost 5 bases and the J segment 4 bases; nucleotides outside the gene matches: 20. The CDR3 sequence is 20 residues long. The CDR3 DNA reads TGTGCCAGCAGCATAGACCATTGGCTAGCGGGAGTATTTTGGTACAATGAGCAGTTCTTC. It encodes CASSIDHWLAGVFWYNEQFF.

This clonotype was seen many times. The gene calls are TRBV7-2 and TRBJ2-7; possibly TRBD1 for D (5 bases). The CDR3 has 14 amino acids. Germline V gene lookup returns CDR1 SGHTA and CDR2 FQGNSA. The ends were cut back, 1 base at V and 5 bases at J, with 12 bases in the middle. This chain's CDR3 is CASSLGLLRDEQYF. The CDR3 nucleotides are TGTGCCAGCAGCTTAGGACTTCTCAGGGACGAGCAGTACTTC.

The table lists this clonotype with many counts. The rearrangement joins TRBV12-5 to TRBJ2-1; D gene ambiguous. Germline V gene data show CDR1 as LGHNT and CDR2 as FRNRAP. V shed 0 bases and J shed 7 bases, with 7 bases lying between them. CDR3 length: 13 amino acids. CDR3 sequence reads: CASGLVSRNEQFF. The DNA for the CDR3 is TGTGCTAGTGGTTTGGTTTCGAGGAATGAGCAGTTCTTC.

The chain recombines TRBV28 with TRBJ2-7, with D perhaps TRBD1 or TRBD2 (6 bases each). V was pared by 5 bases and J by 5 bases, with 22 bases between. The CDR3 totals 16 residues. Per germline, CDR1 MDHEN and CDR2 SYDVKM. This CDR3 is CASSRLQGMAGNEQYF. CDR3 in DNA: TGTGCCAGCAGTCGTCTTCAGGGGATGGCGGGAAACGAGCAGTACTTC.

This clonotype has a count of ten or more. DNA for the CDR3: TGTGCCAGCAGCTTAGGGAGACTAGCGGCTTTGGGGCAAGAGACCCAGTACTTC. Protein product: CASSLGRLAALGQETQYF. V gene TRBV11-2 combines with J gene TRBJ2-5, with TRBD2 matching over 9 bases. This CDR3 is 18 amino acids long. The trim removed 1 base at V and 2 bases at J, leaving 11 bases unmatched. CDR1 is SGHAT and CDR2 is FQNNGV in the germline V gene.

Here the CDR3 DNA reads TGTGCCAGCGGTCGGGGTAGCAATCAGCCCCAGCATTTT. Protein: CASGRGSNQPQHF. The chain carries TRBV27 and TRBJ1-5; D gene unclear. V was clipped by 8 bases and J by 0 bases, with 8 bases between them. Germline V gene sequence: CDR1 MNHEY, CDR2 SMNVEV (reference sequence). CDR3 size: 13 residues.

In its sample, this clonotype was seen many times. This rearrangement joins TRBV7-3 to TRBJ2-1; no firm D call. The CDR3 consists of 16 residues. The germline V gene has CDR1 SGHTA and CDR2 FQGTGA. V was shortened by 1 base and J by 2 bases, with 12 bases between the two germline ends. CDR3 region: CASSLRLGQPYNEQFF. CDR3 coding DNA: TGTGCCAGCAGCTTAAGATTAGGGCAGCCCTACAATGAGCAGTTCTTC.

The chain carries TRBV7-9 and TRBJ2-5; TRBD1 agrees at 10 bases. V trimming: 4 bases; J trimming: 5 bases; junction bases outside the gene matches: 4. The V gene's germline CDR1 is SEHNR and CDR2 FQNEAQ (reference sequence). The CDR3 contains 14 residues. In nucleotides, the CDR3 is TGTGCCAGCAGCTGGGACAGGGGAGGGGAGACCCAGTACTTC. Its protein is CASSWDRGGETQYF.

J is TRBJ2-4 and V is TRBV12-3 or TRBV12-4; 13 bases match TRBD2. V lost 7 bases, J lost 8 bases, and 14 bases stayed unmatched. The CDR3 is made up of 17 amino acids. The CDR3 nucleotides are TGTGCCAGCACCTCCCTCCCAACTAGCGGGAGGGCCCACATTCAGTACTTC. Translated: CASTSLPTSGRAHIQYF.

This clonotype came up many times. The gene calls are TRBV6-1 and TRBJ2-1; D uncertain. V gave up 5 bases and J gave up 10 bases, with 12 bases separating them. Germline-derived CDR1 and CDR2 are MNHNS and SASEGT. The CDR3 loop spans 12 amino acids. This CDR3 is CASSSQSQEQFF. CDR3 DNA sequence: TGTGCCAGCAGTTCTCAAAGTCAGGAGCAGTTCTTC.

In its sample, this clonotype was seen many times. The chain has TRBV7-9 and TRBJ1-1, with D uncertain. The germline CDR1 and CDR2 sequences are SEHNR and FQNEAQ (reference sequence). There are 12 residues in the CDR3. V was trimmed by 1 base and J by 11 bases, leaving 11 bases between them. CDR3 sequence (DNA): TGTGCCAGCAGCTTAGACCTTCAGGAGGCTTTCTTT. Its translation: CASSLDLQEAFF. Full variable domain (remainder filled in from reference TRBV7-9 and TRBJ1-1): DTGVSQNPRHKITKRGQNVTFRCDPISEHNRLYWYRQTLGQGPEFLTYFQNEAQLEKSRLLSDRFSAERPKGSFSTLEIQRTEQGDSAMYLCASSLDLQEAFFGQGTRLTVV.

This clonotype has a handful of counts. This rearrangement joins TRBV28 to TRBJ2-7; D may correspond to TRBD1 or TRBD2 (5 bases each). Germline lookup yields CDR1 MDHEN and CDR2 SYDVKM. The ends were cut back, 6 bases at V and 2 bases at J, with 17 bases in the middle. This CDR3 has 15 residues. DNA for the CDR3: TGTGCCAGCAGAACAATCCGGGACGCAACCTACGAGCAGTACTTC. It encodes CASRTIRDATYEQYF.

This clonotype was counted a few times. The gene calls are TRBV5-6 and TRBJ2-5; TRBD2 is a possible D gene (5 bases). Looked up from germline, CDR1 is SGHDT and CDR2 is YYEEEE. The length of the CDR3 is 16 residues. V lost 0 bases, J lost 2 bases, and 14 bases lay in between. The CDR3 reads CASSLARGGKQETQYF. CDR3 coding DNA: TGTGCCAGCAGCTTGGCCCGTGGAGGAAAACAAGAGACCCAGTACTTC.

The sample holds many counts of this clonotype. This chain joins TRBV28 and TRBJ1-1, with TRBD1 as a possible D gene (5 bases). Between the trimmed V and J ends, which lost 3 bases and 5 bases, there was a span of 13 bases. The length of the CDR3 is 14 residues. Germline-derived CDR1 and CDR2 are MDHEN and SYDVKM. Here the CDR3 DNA reads TGTGCCAGCAGTTTTCGGGATGCAGGGACTGAAGCTTTCTTT. Its translation is CASSFRDAGTEAFF.

The chain employs TRBV28 and TRBJ1-5; TRBD1 matches at 9 bases. CDR1 and CDR2 from the germline V gene are MDHEN and SYDVKM. CDR3 length: 17 amino acids. The V and J ends lost 6 bases and 11 bases, in that order; junction bases with no gene match: 20. This chain's CDR3 is CASSVSLGQGGDETQHF. The DNA for the CDR3 is TGTGCCAGCAGCGTATCCCTGGGACAGGGTGGGGATGAGACCCAGCATTTT.

This clonotype was recorded many times. V gene TRBV11-2 combines with J gene TRBJ2-2; 7 nucleotides agree with TRBD2. The CDR3 covers 17 residues. The germline V gene has CDR1 SGHAT and CDR2 FQNNGV. V was clipped by 0 bases and J by 0 bases; unmatched bases: 4. The CDR3 bases are TGTGCCAGCAGCTTAGATCGGGGGACTACGAACACCGGGGAGCTGTTTTTT. This gives the protein CASSLDRGTTNTGELFF.

The chain recombines TRBV3-1 with TRBJ2-1; TRBD2 matches 8 bases. With 6 bases clipped from V and 2 bases from J, the junction kept 9 bases outside the gene matches. The CDR3 is 16 amino acids. Looked up from germline, CDR1 is LGHDT and CDR2 is YNNKEL (reference sequence). The CDR3 sequence is CASRRTSSSTYNEQFF. In nucleotides, the CDR3 is TGTGCCAGCAGGAGGACTAGCTCCTCGACCTACAATGAGCAGTTCTTC.

This clonotype was counted between two and nine times. The V gene is TRBV4-1, the J gene TRBJ2-5; tentative D call: TRBD2 (6 bases). V lost 4 bases and J lost 5, with 17 bases in between. Germline CDR1 MGHRA, CDR2 YSYEKL. The CDR3 has 15 amino acids. CDR3 residues: CASSRGSDYIETQYF. Here the CDR3 DNA reads TGCGCCAGCAGCCGCGGATCGGACTATATCGAGACCCAGTACTTC.

This clonotype was detected a few times. The genes are TRBV5-1 and TRBJ2-7; D might be TRBD2 (5 bases). V lost 2 bases to trimming and J lost 5 bases, with 17 bases between them. CDR3 length: 15 amino acids. Per the germline V gene, CDR1 is SGHRS and CDR2 is YFSETQ. CDR3 DNA sequence: TGCGCCAGCAGCTTAGAGGGCCCCGGTTTGAACGAGCAGTACTTC. Amino acids: CASSLEGPGLNEQYF.

There are many counts of this clonotype. The gene calls are TRBV11-2 and TRBJ2-7; 9 nucleotides agree with TRBD1. After removal of 0 bases from V and 0 bases from J, the junction contained 3 bases not matched to a gene. The CDR3 extends over 16 amino acids. From germline, CDR1 is SGHAT and CDR2 FQNNGV. The CDR3 here is CASSLDPGQGSYEQYF. The CDR3 bases are TGTGCCAGCAGCTTAGATCCGGGACAGGGCTCCTACGAGCAGTACTTC.

There are many counts of this clonotype. V usage is TRBV2 and J usage is TRBJ1-2; D gene unclear. Deletions cut 6 bases from V and 8 bases from J, with 13 bases between. This CDR3 is 12 amino acids long. The V gene's germline CDR1 is SNHLY and CDR2 FYNNEI. CDR3 nucleotide sequence: TGTGCCAGCAGACGGGAGACGGGGGGCTACACCTTC. Its translation is CASRRETGGYTF.

The chain carries TRBV10-3 and TRBJ1-1; D not resolved. CDR1 is ENHRY and CDR2 is SYGVKD in the germline V gene. The length of the CDR3 is 12 residues. The V end lost 5 bases, the J end lost 11 bases, and 15 bases lay between the germline ends. CDR3 sequence (DNA): TGTGCCATCAGTCAGGAGACACCCGGGGCTTTCTTT. Protein sequence: CAISQETPGAFF.

This clonotype was recorded many times. The J gene is TRBJ2-5, the V gene TRBV20-1, with D possibly TRBD2 on 7 matching bases. The CDR3 contains 15 residues. The germline V and J ends were trimmed by 6 bases and 5 bases, with 22 bases remaining between them. Germline V gene lookup returns CDR1 DFQATT and CDR2 SNEGSKA (reference sequence). The CDR3 DNA is TGCAGTGCCACCCGGGGGGAAGGGGGAGTGGAGACCCAGTACTTC. It encodes CSATRGEGGVETQYF.

This clonotype was seen more than once but under ten times. The chain is built from TRBV20-1 and TRBJ1-4; D is ambiguous. There are 14 residues in the CDR3. Germline loops: CDR1 DFQATT, CDR2 SNEGSKA (reference sequence). V lost 0 bases and J 5 bases, leaving 10 bases between the germline ends. CDR3 in amino acids: CSAREGSGNEKLFF. In DNA form, the CDR3 reads TGCAGTGCTAGAGAGGGCAGCGGGAATGAAAAACTGTTTTTT.

This clonotype was counted many times. The chain carries TRBV2 and TRBJ2-6; D unresolved. The CDR3 is 16 residues long. V lost 4 bases to trimming and J lost 2 bases, with 12 bases between them. The germline gives CDR1 SNHLY, CDR2 FYNNEI. DNA of the CDR3: TGTGCCAGCAGTGTCCTCGCGCAGGCTGGGGCCAACGTCCTGACTTTC. Its translation: CASSVLAQAGANVLTF.

This clonotype was detected only a few times. The V gene is TRBV6-5, the J gene TRBJ2-2; no clear D gene. Germline V gene data show CDR1 as MNHEY and CDR2 as SVGAGI. V shed 0 bases and J shed 0 bases, with 8 bases lying between them. This CDR3 is built from 16 residues. The CDR3, as DNA: TGTGCCAGCAGTTACTCCTGGTCGTCGAACACCGGGGAGCTGTTTTTT. Translated: CASSYSWSSNTGELFF.

This chain links TRBV19 with TRBJ2-2; D perhaps matches TRBD1 (6 bases). The ends were cut back, 6 bases at V and 3 bases at J, with 14 bases in the middle. This CDR3 is built from 15 residues. The V gene's germline CDR1 is LNHDA and CDR2 SQIVND (reference sequence). The CDR3 DNA reads TGTGCCAGTAGACCTTACAGGGTGGACACCGGGGAGCTGTTTTTT. Its protein is CASRPYRVDTGELFF. The entire variable domain, with the rest obtained from reference TRBV19 and TRBJ2-2, is as follows: DGGITQSPKYLFRKEGQNVTLSCEQNLNHDAMYWYRQDPGQGLRLIYYSQIVNDFQKGDIAEGYSVSREKKESFPLTVTSAQKNPTAFYLCASRPYRVDTGELFFGEGSRLTVL.

This clonotype was detected ten times or more. The chain carries TRBV2 and TRBJ2-5; D is perhaps TRBD1 (6 bases). The CDR3 covers 20 residues. The V end was cut by 2 bases, the J end by 2 bases, with 27 bases between. CDR1 SNHLY and CDR2 FYNNEI come from the germline V gene. The CDR3 protein is CASSEYVMTGERGWQETQYF. The DNA of the CDR3 is TGTGCCAGCAGTGAATATGTTATGACAGGCGAAAGAGGTTGGCAAGAGACCCAGTACTTC.

This clonotype was recorded only once. This sequence joins TRBV30 and TRBJ2-7; the D is unclear. The V and J ends lost 4 bases and 0 bases respectively, with 13 bases between them. CDR1 and CDR2 from the germline V gene are GTSNPN and SVGIG (reference sequence). The CDR3 has 14 residues. The CDR3: CAWIGAVDSYEQYF. The CDR3 DNA reads as TGTGCCTGGATCGGAGCAGTGGACTCCTACGAGCAGTACTTC.

V gene TRBV6-2 or TRBV6-3 combines with J gene TRBJ1-5, with 11 bases that match TRBD1. CDR3 length: 16 residues. From germline, CDR1 is MNHEY and CDR2 SVGEGT. V was pared by 4 bases and J by 6 bases, with 8 bases of the junction left unmatched. The CDR3 loop reads CASSSPGQGVFQPQHF. The CDR3 DNA follows: TGTGCCAGCAGTTCCCCGGGACAGGGGGTTTTTCAGCCCCAGCATTTT.